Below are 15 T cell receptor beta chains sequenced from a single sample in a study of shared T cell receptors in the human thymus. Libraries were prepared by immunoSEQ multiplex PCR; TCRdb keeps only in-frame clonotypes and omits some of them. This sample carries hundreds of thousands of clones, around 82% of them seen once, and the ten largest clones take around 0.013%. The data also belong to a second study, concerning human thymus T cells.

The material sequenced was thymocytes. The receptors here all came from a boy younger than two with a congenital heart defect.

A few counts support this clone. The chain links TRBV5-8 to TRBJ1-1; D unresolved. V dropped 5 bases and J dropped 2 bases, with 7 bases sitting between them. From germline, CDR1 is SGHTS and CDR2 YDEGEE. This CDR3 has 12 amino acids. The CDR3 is CASREGNTEAFF. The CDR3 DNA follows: TGTGCCAGCAGAGAGGGTAACACTGAAGCTTTCTTT.

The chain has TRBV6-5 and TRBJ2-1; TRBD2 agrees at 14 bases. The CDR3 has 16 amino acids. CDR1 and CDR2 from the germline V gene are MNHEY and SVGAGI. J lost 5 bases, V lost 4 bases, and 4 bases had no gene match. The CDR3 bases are TGTGCCAGCAGTTCAGGACTAGCGGGAGGCAACAATGAGCAGTTCTTC. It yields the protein CASSSGLAGGNNEQFF.

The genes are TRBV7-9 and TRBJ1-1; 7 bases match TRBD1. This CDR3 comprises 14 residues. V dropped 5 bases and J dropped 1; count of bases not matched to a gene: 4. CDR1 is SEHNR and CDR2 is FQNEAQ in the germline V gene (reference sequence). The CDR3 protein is CASSNGQENTEAFF. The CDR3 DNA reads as TGTGCCAGCAGCAACGGACAGGAGAACACTGAAGCTTTCTTT. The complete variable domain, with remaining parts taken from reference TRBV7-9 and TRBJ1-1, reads DTGVSQNPRHKITKRGQNVTFRCDPISEHNRLYWYRQTLGQGPEFLTYFQNEAQLEKSRLLSDRFSAERPKGSFSTLEIQRTEQGDSAMYLCASSNGQENTEAFFGQGTRLTVV.

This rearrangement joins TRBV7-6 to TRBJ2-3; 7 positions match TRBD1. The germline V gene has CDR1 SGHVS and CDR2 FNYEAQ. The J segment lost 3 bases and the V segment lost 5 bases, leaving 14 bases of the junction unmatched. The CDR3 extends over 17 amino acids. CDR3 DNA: TGTGCCAGCAGCGGCCAGGAAGGGGACAGCCGAACAGATACGCAGTATTTT. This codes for CASSGQEGDSRTDTQYF.

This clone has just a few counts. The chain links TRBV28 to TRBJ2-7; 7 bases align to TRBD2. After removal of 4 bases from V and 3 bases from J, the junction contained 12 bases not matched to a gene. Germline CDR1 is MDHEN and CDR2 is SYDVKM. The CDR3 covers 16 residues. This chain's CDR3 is CASSSGLGRDDYEQYF. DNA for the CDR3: TGTGCCAGCAGTTCAGGACTAGGGCGGGACGACTACGAGCAGTACTTC.

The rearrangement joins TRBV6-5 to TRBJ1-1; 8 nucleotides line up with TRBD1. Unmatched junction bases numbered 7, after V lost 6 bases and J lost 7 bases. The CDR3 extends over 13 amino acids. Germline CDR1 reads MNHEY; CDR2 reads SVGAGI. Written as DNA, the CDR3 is TGTGCCAGCAGGGACAGGGCTGTCGGTGAAGCTTTCTTT. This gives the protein CASRDRAVGEAFF.

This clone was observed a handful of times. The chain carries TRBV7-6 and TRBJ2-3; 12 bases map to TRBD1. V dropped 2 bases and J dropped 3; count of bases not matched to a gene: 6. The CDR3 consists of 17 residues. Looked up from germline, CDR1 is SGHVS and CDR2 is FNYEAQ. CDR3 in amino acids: CASSLFGTGGRTDTQYF. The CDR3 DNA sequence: TGTGCCAGCAGCTTATTCGGGACAGGGGGCCGTACAGATACGCAGTATTTT.

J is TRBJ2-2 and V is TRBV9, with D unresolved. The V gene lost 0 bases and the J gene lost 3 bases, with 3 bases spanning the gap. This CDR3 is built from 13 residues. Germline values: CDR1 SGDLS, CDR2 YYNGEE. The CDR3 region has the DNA TGTGCCAGCAGCGTAGTCTACACCGGGGAGCTGTTTTTT. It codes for CASSVVYTGELFF.

Here the CDR3 reads CASSLRRQTYEQFF. DNA for the CDR3: TGTGCCAGCAGCTTAAGGCGCCAGACATATGAGCAGTTCTTC. The V gene is TRBV7-2, the J gene TRBJ2-1; D is uncertain. This CDR3 comprises 14 residues. Per germline, CDR1 SGHTA and CDR2 FQGNSA. V shed 2 bases and J shed 8 bases, with 13 bases lying between them.

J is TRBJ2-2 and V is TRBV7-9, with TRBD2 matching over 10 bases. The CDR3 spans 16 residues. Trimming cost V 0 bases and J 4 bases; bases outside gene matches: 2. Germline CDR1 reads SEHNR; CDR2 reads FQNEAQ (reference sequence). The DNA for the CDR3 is TGTGCCAGCAGCTTAGCGAGCGGGAGGGGCACCGGGGAGCTGTTTTTT. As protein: CASSLASGRGTGELFF.

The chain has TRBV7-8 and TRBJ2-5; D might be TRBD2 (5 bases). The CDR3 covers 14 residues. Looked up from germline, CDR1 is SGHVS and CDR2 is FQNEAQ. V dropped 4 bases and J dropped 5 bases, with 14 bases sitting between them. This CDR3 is CASSSGPRGETQYF. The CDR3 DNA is TGTGCCAGCAGCTCGGGTCCAAGAGGGGAGACCCAGTACTTC.

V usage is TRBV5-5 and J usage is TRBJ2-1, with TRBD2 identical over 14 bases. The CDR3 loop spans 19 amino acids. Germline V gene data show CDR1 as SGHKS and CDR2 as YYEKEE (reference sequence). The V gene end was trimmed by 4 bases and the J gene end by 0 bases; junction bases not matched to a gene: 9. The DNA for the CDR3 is TGTGCCAGCAGCCCCGGGACTAGCGGGGGATTGCCCTCCTACAATGAGCAGTTCTTC. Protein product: CASSPGTSGGLPSYNEQFF.

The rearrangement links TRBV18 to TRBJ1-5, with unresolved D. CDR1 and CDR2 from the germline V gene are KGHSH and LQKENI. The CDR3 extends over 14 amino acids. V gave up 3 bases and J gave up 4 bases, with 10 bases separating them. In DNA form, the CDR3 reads TGTGCCAGCTCACCGCGATGGGAGAATCAGCCCCAGCATTTT. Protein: CASSPRWENQPQHF.

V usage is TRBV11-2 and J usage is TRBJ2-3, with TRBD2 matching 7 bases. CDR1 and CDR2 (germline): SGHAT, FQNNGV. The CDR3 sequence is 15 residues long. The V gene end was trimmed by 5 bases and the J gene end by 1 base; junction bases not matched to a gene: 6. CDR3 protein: CASSPWTRGTDTQYF. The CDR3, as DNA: TGTGCCAGCAGCCCCTGGACTAGGGGCACAGATACGCAGTATTTT.

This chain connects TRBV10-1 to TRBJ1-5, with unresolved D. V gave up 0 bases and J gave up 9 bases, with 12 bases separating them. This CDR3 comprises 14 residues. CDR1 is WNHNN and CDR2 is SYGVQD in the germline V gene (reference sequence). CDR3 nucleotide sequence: TGCGCCAGCAGTGAGTCAACCAGTCTAGGGCCCCAGCATTTT. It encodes CASSESTSLGPQHF.